Listed below are T cell receptor beta chains from one sample, sequenced in a study of blood T cells in healthy people across ages. TCRdb reanalysed the 5' RACE reads using MiXCR and keeps one entry per CDR3 protein. The sample records 850,000 to 1,100,000 distinct CDR3 sequences, 35% to 40% being singletons. The sample taken for sequencing was blood. The receptors shown here come from a man aged 18 to 29 in good health. Both conserved end residues are part of each CDR3. A D gene is named only where the DNA matches it firmly. Rows give clone size only sometimes, using once, few, many, or a class for an expanded clone.

>NA|NA|TRBV12-3/TRBV12-4|TRBJ2-7
TGTGCCAGCAGTTCCGAGTCGCAGGGGGGTCAATATGAGCAGTACTTC
CASSSESQGGQYEQYF
>NA|NA|TRBV20-1|TRBJ1-5
TGCAGTGCAGAGGACAGCCAGCATTTT
CSAEDSQHF
>NA|few|TRBV10-3|TRBJ2-3
TGTGCCATCAGGACGACTACGCCTACGCAGTATTTT
CAIRTTTPTQYF
>NA|NA|TRBV6-1|TRBJ1-2
TGTGCCAGCAGTGAGGCGGGGTATGGCTACACCTTC
CASSEAGYGYTF
>TRBD1|NA|TRBV6-2/TRBV6-3|TRBJ2-2
TGTGCCAGCACCACAGGGGGTATTTCTCTAAACCTCGTCACTAGAACGAACACCGGGGAGCTGTTTTTT
CASTTGGISLNLVTRTNTGELFF
>NA|NA|TRBV12-3/TRBV12-4|TRBJ1-2
TGTGCCGGCAGTCCAACAGGGTTAGTAAGCTATGGCTACACCTTC
CAGSPTGLVSYGYTF
>NA|NA|TRBV6-5|TRBJ2-1
TGTGCCAGCAGTCTGGGGCCCGGGGGCTACAATGAGCAGTTCTTC
CASSLGPGGYNEQFF
>NA|few|TRBV11-1|TRBJ2-1
TGTGCCAGCAGCGTGGGCCAGGATGTATACAATGAGCAGTTCTTC
CASSVGQDVYNEQFF
>TRBD2|few|TRBV4-1|TRBJ2-3
TGCGCCAGCAGCCAAGAGGCGGGGGGGCGAGATACGCAGTATTTT
CASSQEAGGRDTQYF
>NA|NA|TRBV20-1|TRBJ1-1
TGCAGTGCCCAAGAAATGGTCACTGAAGCTTTCTTT
CSAQEMVTEAFF
>TRBD1|few|TRBV27|TRBJ1-1
TGTGCCAGCAGTCTGATGGACAGGGACACTGAAGCTTTCTTT
CASSLMDRDTEAFF
>TRBD2|NA|TRBV28|TRBJ2-7
TGTGCCAGCATTGGATGGTGGGCTAGCGGATCCTACGAGCAGTACTTC
CASIGWWASGSYEQYF
>NA|NA|TRBV6-1|TRBJ2-7
TGTGCCAGCAGTGAAGGGACAGTTTACGAGCAGTACTTC
CASSEGTVYEQYF
>NA|NA|TRBV12-3/TRBV12-4|TRBJ1-2
TGTGCCAGCAGCACAGACAGCTGTGATGGCTACACCTTC
CASSTDSCDGYTF
>TRBD1|NA|TRBV20-1|TRBJ1-3
TGCAGTGCCCCGGTATTTGGACAGGGGGCTTCCGGAAACACCATATATTTT
CSAPVFGQGASGNTIYF
>TRBD2|NA|TRBV11-2|TRBJ2-2
TGTGCCAGCAGCTTCCCGGGACTAGCGGGGGTGATAACGAACACCGGGGAGCTGTTTTTT
CASSFPGLAGVITNTGELFF
>NA|NA|TRBV6-2/TRBV6-3|TRBJ2-4
TGTGCCAGCACCCTGGGGACCGCAGCCAAAAACATTCAGTACTTC
CASTLGTAAKNIQYF
>NA|few|TRBV20-1|TRBJ1-1
TGCAGTGCCGACAGCCCCTGGGATAACACTGAAGCTTTCTTT
CSADSPWDNTEAFF
>NA|NA|TRBV7-6|TRBJ2-1
TGTGCCAGCACCCTAGGGGCGGTCGGTAATCATGAGCAGCTCTTC
CASTLGAVGNHEQLF
>TRBD1|NA|TRBV6-5|TRBJ1-2
TGTGCCAGCAGTCCTCGATGGTACTCACCGGGACAGGGTACCTATGGCTACACCTTC
CASSPRWYSPGQGTYGYTF
>NA|NA|TRBV6-4|TRBJ1-2
TGTGCCAGCAGCCCCGAGGGGGGTTCGAACTATGGCTACACCTTC
CASSPEGGSNYGYTF
>NA|NA|TRBV7-2|TRBJ1-1
TGTGCCAGCAGCTTACATGGAACTGAAGCTTTCTTT
CASSLHGTEAFF
>NA|NA|TRBV6-5|TRBJ1-4
TGTGCCAGCAGTACCAGGGGTAATGAAAAACTGTTTTTT
CASSTRGNEKLFF
>NA|NA|TRBV27|TRBJ2-1
TGTGCCAGCAGTTTATCGGCCAGGGCGAATGAGCAGTTCTTC
CASSLSARANEQFF
>NA|NA|TRBV4-2|TRBJ2-1
TGTGCCAGCAGCCAAGATCTGAGTGGCCGTTCCTACAATGAGCAGTTCTTC
CASSQDLSGRSYNEQFF
>NA|few|TRBV7-2|TRBJ1-2
TGTGCCAGCAGCTTGGCTGTCGGCTACACCTTC
CASSLAVGYTF
>TRBD2|NA|TRBV11-2|TRBJ2-1
TGTGCCAGCAGCTTAGACTACGGACTAGCGTTCGACAATGAGCAGTTCTTC
CASSLDYGLAFDNEQFF
>NA|few|TRBV7-9|TRBJ2-1
TGTGCCAGCAGGAACCGGGACATCAATGAGCAGTTCTTC
CASRNRDINEQFF
>NA|NA|TRBV11-1|TRBJ1-4
TGTGCCAGCAGCTTAATCGGGACAACAACTAATGAAAAACTGTTTTTT
CASSLIGTTTNEKLFF
>TRBD1|NA|TRBV7-2|TRBJ2-5
TGTGCCAGCAGCTTAGAGGTATCAGGGGGAGAGACCCAGTACTTC
CASSLEVSGGETQYF
>NA|few|TRBV28|TRBJ2-5
TGTGCTGCCGGGGATACTCAAGAGACCCAGTACTTC
CAAGDTQETQYF
>NA|few|TRBV29-1|TRBJ1-5
TGCAGCGACGCACAGGGCCTGGGTCAGCCCCAGCATTTT
CSDAQGLGQPQHF
>NA|NA|TRBV20-1|TRBJ1-5
TGCAGTGCGACAAGTAACCTGACAGGCTATAGCAATCAGCCCCAGCATTTT
CSATSNLTGYSNQPQHF
>NA|few|TRBV6-2/TRBV6-3|TRBJ2-1
TGTGCCAGCAGACACGGGAACCGACAGTTCTTC
CASRHGNRQFF
>NA|NA|TRBV12-3/TRBV12-4|TRBJ2-3
TGTGCCAGCAGTTTTAATGGGGGCACAGATACGGAGTATTTT
CASSFNGGTDTEYF
>TRBD2|once|TRBV20-1|TRBJ2-1
TGCAGTGCTAGATGGACTAGAAGGGGCAATGAGAAGTTCTTC
CSARWTRRGNEKFF
>NA|NA|TRBV21-1|TRBJ2-5
TGTGCCAGCAGCGCAACACAGGGACTCCAAGAGACCCAGTACTTC
CASSATQGLQETQYF
>NA|few|TRBV7-8|TRBJ2-3
TGTGCCAGCAGCCCATCGGGTCTGGGGTTGGATACGCAGTATTTT
CASSPSGLGLDTQYF
>TRBD1|NA|TRBV6-6|TRBJ1-2
TGTGCCAGCAGTCCCGGGACAGGGCCTCATGGCTACACCTTC
CASSPGTGPHGYTF
>NA|NA|TRBV20-1|TRBJ2-4
TGCAGTGCTAGCAAGACAGGAATAGCCAAAAACGTTCAGTACTTC
CSASKTGIAKNVQYF
>TRBD1|few|TRBV2|TRBJ2-1
TGTGCCAGCAGTGAAGGGAACAGGGGGAATGAGCAGTTCTTC
CASSEGNRGNEQFF
>TRBD2|NA|TRBV5-1|TRBJ2-1
TGCGCCAGCAGCTTGGTTCCTAGCGGGGGGGGTTTCTCCTACAATGAGCAGTTCTTC
CASSLVPSGGGFSYNEQFF
>NA|NA|TRBV9|TRBJ2-2
TGTGCCTGCAGCGTAGATCGAACGGGAATGAACACCGGGGAGCTGTTTTTT
CACSVDRTGMNTGELFF
>NA|NA|TRBV20-1|TRBJ1-2
TGCAGTGCTATAAAAAACAAGGGGTATGGCTACACCTTC
CSAIKNKGYGYTF
>TRBD1|NA|TRBV7-6|TRBJ2-7
TGTGCCAGCAGCAAATCCGGGACAGGGTTCCTAAGTGAGCAGTACTTC
CASSKSGTGFLSEQYF
>TRBD2|few|TRBV10-3|TRBJ2-7
TGTGCCATCACCGACGGACTAGCGAGCGCCTACAATGAGCAGTACTTC
CAITDGLASAYNEQYF
>NA|NA|TRBV29-1|TRBJ2-1
TGCAGCGCAGACAACCGCCCCAATGAGCAGTTCTTC
CSADNRPNEQFF
>NA|few|TRBV9|TRBJ1-2
TGTGCCAGCAGCGTAGGAGGGGTTTCTGGTGGCTACACCTTC
CASSVGGVSGGYTF
>NA|few|TRBV10-3|TRBJ2-3
TGTGCCATCAGTGGCCGGGACCCAGGAGATACGCAGTATTTT
CAISGRDPGDTQYF
>TRBD1|many|TRBV4-1|TRBJ2-1
TGCGCCAGCAGCTTAACGGACAGGGTTTGGAATGAGCAGTTCTTC
CASSLTDRVWNEQFF